This T cell receptor beta chain was sequenced during a study of T-cell reconstitution after alpha-beta-depleted transplantation in children (dated by TCRdb to the mid-2010s). In the study overall: T-cell immune reconstitution after TCRalphabeta/CD19-depleted allogeneic hematopoietic cell transplantation in children was quantitatively tracked in the study by means of TCR repertoire profiling. General study outcomes and caveats: Apparently early alphabetaT-cell count recovery about two months after transplant reportedly relied on only several hundred rapidly expanded clones derived from non-depleted graft cells. Over subsequent months, a decline in hyperexpanded clone frequencies was noted, and after one year, T-cell counts and TCRbeta diversity were mostly ascribed to newly produced T cells. In some patients, the high TCRbeta diversity seen at day 60 was put down to recipient T cells and intrathymic progenitors that had survived conditioning.

Including the terminal cysteine and phenylalanine, the CDR3 comprises 13 residues. CDR3 DNA only is kept here, 39 bases in frame from base 1. V is reduced by 5 bases and J by 5 bases, leaving a spacing of 13 bases between them. The germline V gene gives CDR1 as SQVTM and CDR2 as ANQGSEA. The treatment or condition label, as the study defines it: allogeneic hematopoietic cell transplantation with graft depleted of TCRalphabeta T cells and CD19 B cells. TCRalphabeta/CD19-depleted allogeneic hematopoietic cell grafts were given to the transplant recipients, all of whom were children. Preparation of the library involved PCR. The sequencer listed for this sample is Illumina HiSeq 2500. TCR library preparation used molecular barcoding, with unique molecular identifiers applied to normalize quantification of the TCRbeta repertoire. Using fastp trimming at Q25 and MiXCR clonotype assembly, TCRdb reanalyzed the public sequencing data and kept in-frame beta chains. Identical CDR3 proteins give one entry, which carries the most common genes and DNA. In this sample the table shows 280,000 or so distinct CDR3 sequences, around a tenth of which occur a single time. About a quarter of the sample is held by the ten biggest clonotypes.

This clonotype has a count of ten or more. What antigen it recognizes has not been identified. No base quality information exists; no much larger clone differs at one position. This sample comprised peripheral blood, obtained 180 days after TCRalphabeta/CD19-depleted stem cell transplant. The chain links TRBV29-1 with TRBJ2-1, with the D gene not confidently named. The TCR originated in a male patient between 2 and 15 years old who had a stem cell transplant for chronic granulomatous disease, so the T cells may come from the graft donor. The DNA is as follows: TGCAGCGTTTGGCGAGAGTTCAACAATGAGCAGTTCTTC. This codes for CSVWREFNNEQFF.